This T cell receptor beta chain was documented in a study of metastatic and nonmetastatic thyroid tumors. Study information: Repertoires from malignant and benign thyroid patients were compared across blood and tumor or nodule tissue.

Before thyroid surgery, none of the patients had received any treatment. Study observations and caveats: Malignant tumors reportedly showed significantly higher TCR beta diversity than benign nodules in both blood and tumor.

Source study methods: Across clinicopathological groups, CDR3 differences served as the basis for building a distant-metastasis classifier for papillary thyroid cancer. TCRdb reanalyzed the PCR reads with MiXCR. In this record, the V and J calls reflect TCRdb's handling and not the investigators' own analysis. The table shows tens of thousands of clones, with 10% to 15% occurring only once. The sample holds many counts of this clone. Its specificity is unknown. Other DNA sequences from this sample encode an identical CDR3 as well. This TCR was recovered from a female donor with papillary thyroid cancer or a benign thyroid nodule (not recorded which). Some clones in this sample may be carry-over from other donors' samples. The sample was blood.

CDR3 region: CASSLGQGIETQYF. The CDR3 region has the DNA TGTGCCAGCAGCTTGGGGCAGGGTATAGAGACCCAGTACTTC. The genes are TRBV5-5 and TRBJ2-5; maybe TRBD1 (5 bases). V was trimmed by 0 bases and J by 4 bases, leaving 10 bases between them. The germline gives CDR1 SGHKS, CDR2 YYEKEE (reference sequence). The CDR3 length is 14 residues.